The clone carrying this T cell receptor beta chain occurred a few times. Time point here: newly diagnosed GD, antithyroid drugs for less than 3 months. Preparation of the TCR library used RNA extracted from PBMCs. Patients with Graves' disease were diagnosed by American Thyroid Association guidelines. The sample belongs to a study of regulatory T cells in long-lasting Graves disease. Construction of TCR beta libraries relied on iRepertoire HTBI primers and on Arm-PCR targeting CDR3 regions. TCRdb analysed the multiplex PCR reads with MiXCR anew, one entry per CDR3 protein. The table includes under 800,000 distinct CDR3 sequences, 16% detected once. CDR3 length equals 14 residues. Trimming removed 0 bases at V and 10 bases at J, with 11 bases between. CDR1 SGHRS and CDR2 YFSETQ come from the germline V gene. The same data also went into a second study, on T cells in Graves' hyperthyroidism and ophthalmopathy.

The chain uses TRBV5-1 and TRBJ1-6; no definite D call. Sequencing was performed on peripheral blood mononuclear cells (PBMCs), taken at new diagnosis, from a patient treated with antithyroid drugs. The TCR originated in a woman in her 30s with Graves disease. The chain's CDR3 is CASSLELPGSPLHF. The DNA of the CDR3 is TGCGCCAGCAGCTTGGAACTGCCGGGGTCACCCCTCCACTTT.